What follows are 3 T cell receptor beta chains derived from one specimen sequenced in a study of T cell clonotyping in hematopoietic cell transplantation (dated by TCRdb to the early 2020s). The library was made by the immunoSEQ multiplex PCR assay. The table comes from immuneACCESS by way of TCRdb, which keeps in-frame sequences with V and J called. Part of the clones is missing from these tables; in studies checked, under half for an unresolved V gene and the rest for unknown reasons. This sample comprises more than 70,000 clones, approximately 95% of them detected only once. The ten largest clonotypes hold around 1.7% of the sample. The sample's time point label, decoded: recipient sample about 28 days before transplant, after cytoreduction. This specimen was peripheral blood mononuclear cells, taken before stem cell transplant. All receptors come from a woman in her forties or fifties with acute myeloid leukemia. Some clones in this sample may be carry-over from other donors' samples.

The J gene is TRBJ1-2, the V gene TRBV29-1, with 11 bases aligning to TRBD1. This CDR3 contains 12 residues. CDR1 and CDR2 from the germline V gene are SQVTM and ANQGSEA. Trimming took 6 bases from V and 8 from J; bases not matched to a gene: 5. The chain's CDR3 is CSVGQGAIGYTF. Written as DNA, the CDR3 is TGCAGCGTAGGACAGGGGGCGATCGGCTACACCTTC.

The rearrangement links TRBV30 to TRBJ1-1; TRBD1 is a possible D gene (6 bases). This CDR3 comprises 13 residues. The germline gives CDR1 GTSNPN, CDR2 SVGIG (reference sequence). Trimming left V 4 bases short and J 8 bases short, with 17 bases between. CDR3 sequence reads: CAWKGGRGLEAFF. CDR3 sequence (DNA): TGTGCCTGGAAGGGGGGGAGGGGACTCGAAGCTTTCTTT. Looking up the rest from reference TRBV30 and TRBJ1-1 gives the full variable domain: SQTIHQWPATLVQPVGSPLSLECTVEGTSNPNLYWYRQAAGRGLQLLFYSVGIGQISSEVPQNLSASRPQDRQFILSSKKLLLSDSGFYLCAWKGGRGLEAFFGQGTRLTVV.

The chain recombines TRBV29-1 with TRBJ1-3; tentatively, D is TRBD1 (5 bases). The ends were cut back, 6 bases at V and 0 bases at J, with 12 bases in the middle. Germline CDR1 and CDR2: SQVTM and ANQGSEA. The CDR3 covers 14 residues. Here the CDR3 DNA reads TGCAGCGTGCGCCCGGGGCACTCTGGAAACACCATATATTTT. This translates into CSVRPGHSGNTIYF.